A selection of T cell receptor beta chains follows, all from one sample in a study of T cell changes during pregnancy in multiple sclerosis. Only in-frame clones appear in the TCRdb table, and some are missing; sequencing was by immunoSEQ multiplex PCR. This sample has about 85,000 clones, with 90% to 95% found just once. This sample comprised peripheral blood, obtained in the first trimester of pregnancy. These receptors originate from a female donor with multiple sclerosis, enrolled in a pregnancy study. CDR3s include the opening cysteine and the closing phenylalanine or tryptophan. The order of the fields is clone size, J gene, V gene, D gene, CDR3 DNA, CDR3 protein. D genes are given only for firm matches. Clone size is given for some rows only: seen once, a few or many times, or a class if the clone is expanded.

clone_size: .; j_call: TRBJ2-2; v_call: TRBV10-3; d_call: TRBD1; cdr3_nt: TGTGCCATCAGTACCACCGGGACAGGGACCGGGGAGCTGTTTTTT; cdr3_aa: CAISTTGTGTGELFF
clone_size: .; j_call: TRBJ1-2; v_call: TRBV11-3; d_call: .; cdr3_nt: TGTGCCAGCAGCTCCCGTGGGCAGGGCCTCTATGGCTACACCTTC; cdr3_aa: CASSSRGQGLYGYTF
clone_size: .; j_call: TRBJ1-1; v_call: TRBV16; d_call: .; cdr3_nt: TGTGCCAGCAGCCAATCGTCAGCTGAAGCTTTCTTT; cdr3_aa: CASSQSSAEAFF
clone_size: .; j_call: TRBJ2-5; v_call: TRBV28; d_call: .; cdr3_nt: TGTGCCAGCAGTGTGACACAGCAAGAGACCCAGTACTTC; cdr3_aa: CASSVTQQETQYF
clone_size: .; j_call: TRBJ1-3; v_call: TRBV6-1; d_call: .; cdr3_nt: TGTGCCAGCAGTGAAGTAGAGGTCTTAAGGACTGGAAACACCATATATTTT; cdr3_aa: CASSEVEVLRTGNTIYF
clone_size: .; j_call: TRBJ2-3; v_call: TRBV2; d_call: TRBD2; cdr3_nt: TGTGCCAGCTTCTCCCTCGCTTTTGGACTAGCTTCAGATACGCAGTATTTT; cdr3_aa: CASFSLAFGLASDTQYF
clone_size: .; j_call: TRBJ2-7; v_call: TRBV6-5; d_call: TRBD1; cdr3_nt: TGTGCCAGCAGTTACTCGAAACAGGGGGCCAACTACGAGCAGTACTTC; cdr3_aa: CASSYSKQGANYEQYF
clone_size: .; j_call: TRBJ2-5; v_call: TRBV25-1; d_call: .; cdr3_nt: TGTGCCAGCAGTGGGACAGAAAATCAAGAGACCCAGTACTTC; cdr3_aa: CASSGTENQETQYF
clone_size: .; j_call: TRBJ2-3; v_call: TRBV7-3; d_call: TRBD2; cdr3_nt: TGTGCCAGCAGCTTAGAGGCGCGGACTAGCGGGGGGGTGGATACGCAGTATTTT; cdr3_aa: CASSLEARTSGGVDTQYF
clone_size: once; j_call: TRBJ2-3; v_call: TRBV4-3; d_call: .; cdr3_nt: TGCGCCAGCAGCCAAGGAGATAGTGAGGATACGCAGTATTTT; cdr3_aa: CASSQGDSEDTQYF
clone_size: .; j_call: TRBJ2-7; v_call: TRBV28; d_call: TRBD1; cdr3_nt: TGTGCCAGCTCGGGGACAGGGAGACACGAGCAGTACTTC; cdr3_aa: CASSGTGRHEQYF
clone_size: .; j_call: TRBJ2-2; v_call: TRBV19; d_call: TRBD2; cdr3_nt: TGTGCCAGTAGTATAGATAGGACCGGGACTAGCCGTACCGGGGAGCTGTTTTTT; cdr3_aa: CASSIDRTGTSRTGELFF
clone_size: .; j_call: TRBJ1-4; v_call: TRBV19; d_call: .; cdr3_nt: TGTGCCAGTACCACGACATGGGGCGAAAAACTGTTTTTT; cdr3_aa: CASTTTWGEKLFF
clone_size: .; j_call: TRBJ2-3; v_call: TRBV4-2; d_call: .; cdr3_nt: TGTGCCAGCAATGGAGACCCCCTTGGAGATACGCAGTATTTT; cdr3_aa: CASNGDPLGDTQYF
clone_size: .; j_call: TRBJ1-2; v_call: TRBV10-3; d_call: .; cdr3_nt: TGTGCCATCAGTGAGTCGGACAGTCAAAACTATGGCTACACCTTC; cdr3_aa: CAISESDSQNYGYTF
clone_size: .; j_call: TRBJ1-4; v_call: TRBV6-5; d_call: .; cdr3_nt: TGTGCCAGCAGTTACGCCAGGGCGGAAAAACTGTTTTTT; cdr3_aa: CASSYARAEKLFF
clone_size: .; j_call: TRBJ1-1; v_call: TRBV7-3; d_call: .; cdr3_nt: TGTGCCAGCAGCTTGACGGGGGGAGACACTGAAGCTTTCTTT; cdr3_aa: CASSLTGGDTEAFF
clone_size: .; j_call: TRBJ2-6; v_call: TRBV10-3; d_call: .; cdr3_nt: TGTGCCATCAGTGCCCTCCCGCAGGGAAGCTCTGGGGCCAACGTCCTGACTTTC; cdr3_aa: CAISALPQGSSGANVLTF
clone_size: .; j_call: TRBJ2-3; v_call: TRBV6-5; d_call: .; cdr3_nt: TGTGCCAGCAGACCCAGCGGCACAGATACGCAGTATTTT; cdr3_aa: CASRPSGTDTQYF
clone_size: .; j_call: TRBJ2-2; v_call: TRBV7-3; d_call: TRBD2; cdr3_nt: TGTGCCAGCAGCTCCGGACTAGCGGGAGTGCTTTCCGGGGAGCTGTTTTTT; cdr3_aa: CASSSGLAGVLSGELFF
clone_size: .; j_call: TRBJ1-1; v_call: TRBV6-6; d_call: .; cdr3_nt: TGTGCCAGCAGTTACTCGGAAGAAGCGGCGGAAGCTTTCTTT; cdr3_aa: CASSYSEEAAEAFF
clone_size: .; j_call: TRBJ2-7; v_call: TRBV12-5; d_call: .; cdr3_nt: TGTGCTAGTGGTTTGGATCCACAACCCTACGAGCAGTACTTC; cdr3_aa: CASGLDPQPYEQYF
clone_size: once; j_call: TRBJ2-5; v_call: TRBV6-1; d_call: TRBD2; cdr3_nt: TGTGCCAGCAGTGAAGCAATAGCGGGAGGCCAAGAGACCCAGTACTTC; cdr3_aa: CASSEAIAGGQETQYF
clone_size: .; j_call: TRBJ2-3; v_call: TRBV28; d_call: .; cdr3_nt: TGTGCCAGCAGTTTCACCCACAGGGTCCCAGATACGCAGTATTTT; cdr3_aa: CASSFTHRVPDTQYF
clone_size: .; j_call: TRBJ2-1; v_call: TRBV28; d_call: .; cdr3_nt: TGTGCCAGCAGTTTAGCGGGAACTAATGAGCAGTTCTTC; cdr3_aa: CASSLAGTNEQFF
clone_size: .; j_call: TRBJ2-1; v_call: TRBV5-4; d_call: .; cdr3_nt: TGCGCCAGCAGCCAAGAACTAGGCGGAGTTAGCAATGAGCAGTTCTTC; cdr3_aa: CASSQELGGVSNEQFF
clone_size: .; j_call: TRBJ2-5; v_call: TRBV27; d_call: .; cdr3_nt: TGTGCCAGCAGTTTGACAGGCCGGGGCCAAGAGACCCAGTACTTC; cdr3_aa: CASSLTGRGQETQYF
clone_size: .; j_call: TRBJ2-5; v_call: TRBV23-1; d_call: .; cdr3_nt: TGCGCCAGCACCAGACAAGAGACCCAGTACTTC; cdr3_aa: CASTRQETQYF
clone_size: .; j_call: TRBJ2-7; v_call: TRBV10-3; d_call: TRBD2; cdr3_nt: TGTGCCATCAGCCTAACTAGCGGGGGCTCCTACGAGCAGTACTTC; cdr3_aa: CAISLTSGGSYEQYF
clone_size: .; j_call: TRBJ2-7; v_call: TRBV5-4; d_call: TRBD1; cdr3_nt: TGTGCCAGCAGCGATTCCGGGACAGAGGGGTATAGCTACGAGCAGTACTTC; cdr3_aa: CASSDSGTEGYSYEQYF
clone_size: .; j_call: TRBJ2-6; v_call: TRBV7-2; d_call: .; cdr3_nt: TGTGCCAGCAGCTTAGGAATGAGGAGACTAAGCTCTGGGGCCAACGTCCTGACTTTC; cdr3_aa: CASSLGMRRLSSGANVLTF
clone_size: .; j_call: TRBJ2-1; v_call: TRBV7-2; d_call: .; cdr3_nt: TGTGCCAGCAAGACCTGGAGGCGCGATGAGCAGTTCTTC; cdr3_aa: CASKTWRRDEQFF
clone_size: .; j_call: TRBJ2-2; v_call: TRBV5-1; d_call: .; cdr3_nt: TGCGCCAGCAGCTTAACGGTCTCGAACACCGGGGAGCTGTTTTTT; cdr3_aa: CASSLTVSNTGELFF
clone_size: once; j_call: TRBJ2-1; v_call: TRBV6-4; d_call: TRBD2; cdr3_nt: TGTGCCAGCAGTGCGACTAGCGGGGGCACCTCCTACAATGAGCAGTTCTTC; cdr3_aa: CASSATSGGTSYNEQFF
clone_size: .; j_call: TRBJ2-3; v_call: TRBV27; d_call: .; cdr3_nt: TGTGCCAGCAGTTTATCGCTAGCCAAAGGTACGCAGTATTTT; cdr3_aa: CASSLSLAKGTQYF
clone_size: .; j_call: TRBJ2-7; v_call: TRBV10-3; d_call: TRBD2; cdr3_nt: TGTGCCATCAGTGTCGGCGGACTAGCGGGAGGGCCGGGCGAGTACGAGCAGTACTTC; cdr3_aa: CAISVGGLAGGPGEYEQYF
clone_size: .; j_call: TRBJ2-1; v_call: TRBV5-6; d_call: .; cdr3_nt: TGTGCCAGCAGCTTGGCCTTGGCGGTCATCTCCTACAATGAGCAGTTCTTC; cdr3_aa: CASSLALAVISYNEQFF
clone_size: .; j_call: TRBJ1-5; v_call: TRBV19; d_call: .; cdr3_nt: TGTGCCAGTAGTATAGCGGGTTATAGCAATCAGCCCCAGCATTTT; cdr3_aa: CASSIAGYSNQPQHF
clone_size: .; j_call: TRBJ1-2; v_call: TRBV7-9; d_call: .; cdr3_nt: TGTGCCAGCAGCCCGAGCGCGCTGACGGATGGCTACACCTTC; cdr3_aa: CASSPSALTDGYTF
clone_size: .; j_call: TRBJ1-4; v_call: TRBV18; d_call: TRBD1; cdr3_nt: TGTGCCAGCTCAGGACAGGGAGCCCTTGAAAAACTGTTTTTT; cdr3_aa: CASSGQGALEKLFF
clone_size: .; j_call: TRBJ1-1; v_call: TRBV27; d_call: .; cdr3_nt: TGTGCCAGCAGACTGGGAGGAGGCACTGAAGCTTTCTTT; cdr3_aa: CASRLGGGTEAFF
clone_size: .; j_call: TRBJ2-1; v_call: TRBV1; d_call: .; cdr3_nt: TGCACGAGCGGTAGCGGGGGGGATGAGCAGTTCTTC; cdr3_aa: CTSGSGGDEQFF
clone_size: .; j_call: TRBJ1-2; v_call: TRBV6-6; d_call: TRBD1; cdr3_nt: TGTGCCAGCAGTTACTCGCGGACAGGGGAGCCTGGGGGCTACACCTTC; cdr3_aa: CASSYSRTGEPGGYTF
clone_size: .; j_call: TRBJ1-1; v_call: TRBV14; d_call: TRBD1; cdr3_nt: TGTGCCAGCAGCCCCGGGGCAAGTGGACTCCGGGACAGGGTGGTGGTGAACACTGAAGCTTTCTTT; cdr3_aa: CASSPGASGLRDRVVVNTEAFF
clone_size: .; j_call: TRBJ1-6; v_call: TRBV9; d_call: .; cdr3_nt: TGTGCCAGCAGCGCCGAGGGCCATAATTCACCCCTCCACTTT; cdr3_aa: CASSAEGHNSPLHF